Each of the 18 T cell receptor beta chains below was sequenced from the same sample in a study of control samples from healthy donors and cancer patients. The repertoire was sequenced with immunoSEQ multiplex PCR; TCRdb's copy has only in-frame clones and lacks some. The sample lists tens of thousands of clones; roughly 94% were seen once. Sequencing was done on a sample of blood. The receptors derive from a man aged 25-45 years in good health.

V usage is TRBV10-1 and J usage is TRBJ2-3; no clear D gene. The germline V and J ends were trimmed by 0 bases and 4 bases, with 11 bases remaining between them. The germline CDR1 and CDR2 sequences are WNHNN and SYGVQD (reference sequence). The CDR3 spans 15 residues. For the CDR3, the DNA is TGCGCCAGCAGTGAGTCCCGGGTGGGGTCAGATACGCAGTATTTT. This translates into CASSESRVGSDTQYF.

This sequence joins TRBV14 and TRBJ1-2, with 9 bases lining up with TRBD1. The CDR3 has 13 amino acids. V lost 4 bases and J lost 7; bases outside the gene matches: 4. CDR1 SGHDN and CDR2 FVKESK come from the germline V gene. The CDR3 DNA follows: TGTGCCAGCAGCCCGGGGACAGGGTTTGGCTACACCTTC. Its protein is CASSPGTGFGYTF.

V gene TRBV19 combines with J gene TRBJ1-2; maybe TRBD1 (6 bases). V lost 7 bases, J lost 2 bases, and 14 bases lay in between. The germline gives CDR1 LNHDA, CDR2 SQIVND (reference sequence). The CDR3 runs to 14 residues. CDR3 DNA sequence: TGTGCCAGTACTCCGGGACAAGCGAACTATGGCTACACCTTC. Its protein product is CASTPGQANYGYTF.

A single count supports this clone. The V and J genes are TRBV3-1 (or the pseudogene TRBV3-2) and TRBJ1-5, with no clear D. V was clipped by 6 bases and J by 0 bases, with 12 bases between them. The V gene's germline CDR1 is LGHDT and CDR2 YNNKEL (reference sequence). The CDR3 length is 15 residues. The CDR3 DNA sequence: TGTGCCAGCAGTTCCGCACATACTAGCAATCAGCCCCAGCATTTT. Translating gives CASSSAHTSNQPQHF.

The CDR3 DNA reads as TGCGCCAGCAGCTCATACGGACAGGGGGCCTATGGCTACACCTTC. This codes for CASSSYGQGAYGYTF. The chain uses TRBV5-1 and TRBJ1-2; TRBD1 matches 11 bases. Per germline, CDR1 SGHRS and CDR2 YFSETQ. Trimming at V came to 3 bases and at J to 4 bases, leaving 5 bases not matched to a gene. This CDR3 region has 15 residues. Based on the CDR3 plus reference TRBV5-1 and TRBJ1-2, the full variable domain is KAGVTQTPRYLIKTRGQQVTLSCSPISGHRSVSWYQQTPGQGLQFLFEYFSETQRNKGNFPGRFSGRQFSNSRSEMNVSTLELGDSALYLCASSSYGQGAYGYTFGSGTRLTVV.

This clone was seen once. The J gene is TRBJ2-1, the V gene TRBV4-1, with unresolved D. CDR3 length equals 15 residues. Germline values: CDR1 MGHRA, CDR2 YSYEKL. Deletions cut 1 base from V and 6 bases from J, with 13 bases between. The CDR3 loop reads CASSQGRQLGNEQFF. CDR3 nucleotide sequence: TGCGCCAGCAGCCAAGGGCGGCAACTTGGCAATGAGCAGTTCTTC.

The CDR3 loop reads CASSVVDRGNSPLHF. The CDR3 nucleotides are TGTGCCAGCAGCGTTGTAGACAGGGGAAATTCACCCCTCCACTTT. V and J are TRBV9 and TRBJ1-6; TRBD1 matches 8 bases. CDR1 and CDR2 (germline): SGDLS, YYNGEE. The CDR3 contains 15 residues. V shed 2 bases, J shed 7 bases, and the junction held 5 bases outside the gene matches.

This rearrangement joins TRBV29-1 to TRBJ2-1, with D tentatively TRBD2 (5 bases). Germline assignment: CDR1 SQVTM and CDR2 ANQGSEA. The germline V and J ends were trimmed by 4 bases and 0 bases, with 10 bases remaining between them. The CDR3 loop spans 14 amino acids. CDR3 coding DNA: TGCAGCGTTGTCGGGATGAGCTCCTACAATGAGCAGTTCTTC. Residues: CSVVGMSSYNEQFF.

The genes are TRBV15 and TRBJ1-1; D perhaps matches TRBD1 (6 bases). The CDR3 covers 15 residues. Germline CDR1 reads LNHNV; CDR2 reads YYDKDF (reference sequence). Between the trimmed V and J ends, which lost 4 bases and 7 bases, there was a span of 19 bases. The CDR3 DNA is TGTGCCACCAGCATTGGACCGGGACAAATAATTGAAGCTTTCTTT. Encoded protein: CATSIGPGQIIEAFF.

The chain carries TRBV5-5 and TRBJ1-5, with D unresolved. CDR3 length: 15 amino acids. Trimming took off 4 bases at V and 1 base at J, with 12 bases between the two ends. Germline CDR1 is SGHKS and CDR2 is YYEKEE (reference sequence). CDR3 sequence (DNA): TGTGCCAGCAGCCCCCCCGTGGGAAGCAATCAGCCCCAGCATTTT. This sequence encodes CASSPPVGSNQPQHF.

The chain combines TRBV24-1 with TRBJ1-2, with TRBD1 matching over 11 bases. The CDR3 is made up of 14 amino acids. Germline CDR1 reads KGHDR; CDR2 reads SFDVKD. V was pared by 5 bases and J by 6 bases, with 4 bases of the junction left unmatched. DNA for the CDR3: TGTGCCACCAGTGCCCGGACAGGGGGCAATGGCTACACCTTC. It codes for CATSARTGGNGYTF.

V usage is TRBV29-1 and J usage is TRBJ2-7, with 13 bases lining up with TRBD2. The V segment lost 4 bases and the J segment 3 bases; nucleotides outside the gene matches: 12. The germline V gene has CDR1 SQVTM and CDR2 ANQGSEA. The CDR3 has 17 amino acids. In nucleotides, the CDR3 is TGCAGCGTTGGACTAGCGGGAGGAAATTACAGACGCTACGAGCAGTACTTC. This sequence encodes CSVGLAGGNYRRYEQYF.

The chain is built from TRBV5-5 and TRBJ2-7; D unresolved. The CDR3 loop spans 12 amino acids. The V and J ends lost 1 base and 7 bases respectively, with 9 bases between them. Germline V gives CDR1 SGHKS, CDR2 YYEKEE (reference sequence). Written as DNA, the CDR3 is TGTGCCAGCAGCTTGTGGAGCCCTGAGCAGTACTTC. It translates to CASSLWSPEQYF.

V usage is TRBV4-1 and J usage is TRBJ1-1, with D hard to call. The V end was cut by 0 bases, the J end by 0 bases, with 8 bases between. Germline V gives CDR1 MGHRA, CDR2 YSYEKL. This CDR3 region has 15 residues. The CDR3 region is CASSQEVKLNTEAFF. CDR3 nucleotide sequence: TGCGCCAGCAGCCAAGAGGTCAAACTGAACACTGAAGCTTTCTTT.

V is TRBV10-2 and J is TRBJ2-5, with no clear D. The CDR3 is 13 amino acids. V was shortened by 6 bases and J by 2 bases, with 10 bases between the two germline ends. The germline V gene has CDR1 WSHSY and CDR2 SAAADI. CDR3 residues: CASRVGIQETQYF. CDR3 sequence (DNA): TGCGCCAGCAGGGTAGGGATTCAAGAGACCCAGTACTTC.

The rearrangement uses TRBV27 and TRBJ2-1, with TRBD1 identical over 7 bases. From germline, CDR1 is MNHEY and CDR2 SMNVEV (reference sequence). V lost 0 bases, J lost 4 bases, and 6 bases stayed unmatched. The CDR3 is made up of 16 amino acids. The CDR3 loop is CASSLSTGTLYNEQFF. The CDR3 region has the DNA TGTGCCAGCAGTTTATCGACAGGGACCCTTTACAATGAGCAGTTCTTC.

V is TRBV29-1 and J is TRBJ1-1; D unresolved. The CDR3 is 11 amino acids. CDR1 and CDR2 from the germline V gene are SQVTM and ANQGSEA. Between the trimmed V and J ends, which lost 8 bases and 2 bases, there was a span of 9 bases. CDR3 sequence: CSYRFNTEAFF. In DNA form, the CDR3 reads TGCAGCTATCGTTTTAACACTGAAGCTTTCTTT.

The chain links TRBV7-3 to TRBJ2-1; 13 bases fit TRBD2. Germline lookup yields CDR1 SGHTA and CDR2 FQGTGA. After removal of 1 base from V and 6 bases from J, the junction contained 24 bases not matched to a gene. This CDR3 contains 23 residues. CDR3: CASSLRGGPPGLAGEEWVNEQFF. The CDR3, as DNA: TGTGCCAGCAGCTTAAGAGGGGGGCCCCCCGGACTAGCGGGAGAAGAGTGGGTCAATGAGCAGTTCTTC.